This T cell receptor (beta chain) was sequenced for a study of breast tumors, draining lymph nodes, adjacent tissues. The study, taken as a whole, reports: Most tumor T cells seemingly derive from lymph node, then expand in tumor. Tumor TCR diversity was below lymph nodes but above nontumor tissue. That most tumor T cells come from lymph nodes remained unproven.

Remarks on this clonotype: Its antigen remains unknown.

Samples came from axillary lymph nodes draining the breast cancer. Each CDR3 protein gets one entry after TCRdb re-called the multiplex PCR reads with MiXCR. This sample yields 190,000 or so distinct CDR3 sequences, of which 30% to 40% are seen a single time; around 4.4% belongs to the top ten. Sequencing was performed on axillary lymph node tissue. The clonotype was recovered from a female donor with breast cancer. Some clones in this sample may be carry-over from other donors' samples.

The CDR3 nucleotides read TGTGCCAGCAGTTTCGGGGTGGGCAGGGAGGGGAATCAGCCCCAGCATTTT. Its protein product is CASSFGVGREGNQPQHF. The rearrangement joins TRBV12-3 or TRBV12-4 to TRBJ1-5; D possibly corresponds to TRBD1 (5 bases). The V end lost 3 bases, the J end lost 4 bases, and 19 bases lay between the germline ends. CDR3 length: 17 amino acids.